Sequencing of this T cell receptor (beta chain) was carried out in a study of T cells in Graves' hyperthyroidism and ophthalmopathy. Background on the study: It was at initial diagnosis, before any treatment, that peripheral blood was collected. General study findings and limits: Ophthalmopathy, which appeared later, was predicted by the model a median approximately six months before onset.

Authors of the study amplified TCR beta CDR3 regions from RNA transcripts. The HTBI primer set drove a first-round RT-PCR of the TCR CDR3. TCRdb re-called the multiplex PCR reads through MiXCR, storing one row per CDR3 protein. The profile covers fewer than 350,000 distinct CDR3 sequences, with roughly a fifth appearing a single time and about 35% taken by the ten largest. Ten or more counts support this clonotype. Its antigen is as yet unknown. Patients with ophthalmopathy all had a Clinical Activity Score of at least 3, a NOSPECS grade of at least 4 and duration under 3 months. This CDR3 has 16 amino acids. Germline-derived CDR1 and CDR2 are LGHDT and YNNKEL (reference sequence). V dropped 0 bases and J dropped 4 bases, with 15 bases sitting between them.

The TCR sequence derives from a man aged 50-59 years with Graves' ophthalmopathy. Sequenced material: blood. V usage is TRBV3-1 and J usage is TRBJ2-5; possible D gene TRBD2, 5 bases. For the CDR3, the DNA is TGTGCCAGCAGCCAAGATCAGTCGGGATGGGGAGAGACCCAGTACTTC. Encoded protein: CASSQDQSGWGETQYF.